These 16 T cell receptor beta chains share one sample of origin, sequenced in a study of T cell clones after liver transplantation. Sequencing used immunoSEQ multiplex PCR; TCRdb keeps in-frame clones, though not all of them. Altogether 55,000 to 75,000 clones are present, 70% being singletons, with the ten largest covering about 2.6%. This specimen was CD4+ T cells from blood, taken at the roughly 15-month timepoint. The receptors shown here come from a human patient who received a liver transplant. A subset of T cells may come from the graft donor.

The V gene is TRBV28, the J gene TRBJ2-5, with TRBD2 matching 7 bases. Germline lookup yields CDR1 MDHEN and CDR2 SYDVKM. CDR3 length: 19 amino acids. V gave up 1 base and J gave up 0 bases; unmatched junction bases: 14. The CDR3 loop reads CASSLSSGLGSVYQETQYF. The CDR3 DNA reads TGTGCCAGCAGTTTATCTAGCGGTCTCGGATCGGTATACCAAGAGACCCAGTACTTC.

This clone was seen just once. This rearrangement joins TRBV29-1 to TRBJ1-1; no firm D call. Per germline, CDR1 SQVTM and CDR2 ANQGSEA. This CDR3 is built from 13 residues. V lost 2 bases and J 5 bases, leaving 12 bases between the germline ends. CDR3 coding DNA: TGCAGCGTTGAAAGAGGCGGACGGACTGAAGCTTTCTTT. Protein: CSVERGGRTEAFF.

The chain is built from TRBV4-2 and TRBJ2-1; 8 positions match TRBD1. From germline, CDR1 is LGHNA and CDR2 YNFKEQ. After removal of 0 bases from V and 4 bases from J, the junction contained 5 bases not matched to a gene. There are 16 residues in the CDR3. The CDR3 DNA reads TGTGCCAGCAGCCAAGAGCGAACAGGGGGTTACAATGAGCAGTTCTTC. As protein: CASSQERTGGYNEQFF.

The chain uses TRBV19 and TRBJ1-5; tentatively, D is TRBD1 (6 bases). Germline V gene sequence: CDR1 LNHDA, CDR2 SQIVND (reference sequence). Trimming pared 6 bases from V and 1 base from J, leaving 16 bases between. The CDR3 totals 16 residues. The CDR3 loop is CASRNLQGVSNQPQHF. DNA of the CDR3: TGTGCCAGTAGAAACTTACAGGGCGTCAGCAATCAGCCCCAGCATTTT.

V is TRBV7-8 and J is TRBJ2-5; 9 bases agree with TRBD2. The CDR3 contains 17 residues. V dropped 8 bases and J dropped 1; count of bases not matched to a gene: 14. The germline gives CDR1 SGHVS, CDR2 FQNEAQ. This chain's CDR3 is CASSPRALAGLQETQYF. The CDR3 DNA reads TGTGCCAGCTCCCCACGCGCTCTAGCGGGACTCCAAGAGACCCAGTACTTC.

This chain joins TRBV30 and TRBJ2-5; D possibly corresponds to TRBD1 (6 bases). Deletions cut 0 bases from V and 5 bases from J, with 13 bases between. The CDR3 is made up of 14 amino acids. Germline CDR1 reads GTSNPN; CDR2 reads SVGIG (reference sequence). DNA of the CDR3: TGTGCCTGGAGTGTACAGGGTCGGGTCGAGACCCAGTACTTC. Its translation is CAWSVQGRVETQYF.

This clone was seen a few times. The V gene is TRBV30, the J gene TRBJ1-1; TRBD1 aligns across 11 bases. The CDR3 extends over 16 amino acids. Germline CDR1 is GTSNPN and CDR2 is SVGIG (reference sequence). J was trimmed by 0 bases and V by 2 bases; bases with no gene match: 5. The CDR3 here is CAWSRWTGGMNTEAFF. In nucleotides, the CDR3 is TGTGCCTGGAGTAGGTGGACAGGGGGCATGAACACTGAAGCTTTCTTT.

The chain combines TRBV6-6 with TRBJ1-3; D not resolved. V gave up 7 bases and J gave up 2 bases, with 9 bases separating them. Germline CDR1 MNHNY, CDR2 SVGAGI (reference sequence). This CDR3 is built from 13 residues. The CDR3: CASIEGAGNTIYF. The CDR3 region has the DNA TGTGCCAGCATCGAGGGTGCTGGAAACACCATATATTTT.

The chain recombines TRBV5-1 with TRBJ1-5; D perhaps matches TRBD1 (6 bases). The V end lost 3 bases, the J end lost 2 bases, and 12 bases lay between the germline ends. Looked up from germline, CDR1 is SGHRS and CDR2 is YFSETQ. The CDR3 runs 15 residues. CDR3 bases: TGCGCCAGCAGCTCCGGGGGGGCTGGCAATCAGCCCCAGCATTTT. It yields the protein CASSSGGAGNQPQHF.

In this sample, this clone turned up a few times. The chain couples TRBV28 to TRBJ2-2; 10 bases agree with TRBD1. With V trimmed by 7 bases and J by 6 bases, 14 bases remained unmatched. CDR3 length equals 17 residues. Germline values: CDR1 MDHEN, CDR2 SYDVKM. CDR3 protein: CASIPSRDRGGSGELFF. The CDR3, as DNA: TGTGCCAGCATTCCATCAAGGGACAGGGGAGGCTCCGGGGAGCTGTTTTTT. The variable domain in full, with the rest retrieved from reference TRBV28 and TRBJ2-2, is DVKVTQSSRYLVKRTGEKVFLECVQDMDHENMFWYRQDPGLGLRLIYFSYDVKMKEKGDIPEGYSVSREKKERFSLILESASTNQTSMYLCASIPSRDRGGSGELFFGEGSRLTVL.

This sequence joins TRBV27 and TRBJ2-5; a possible D gene is TRBD2 (5 bases). V was trimmed by 3 bases and J by 2 bases, leaving 13 bases between them. This CDR3 has 15 amino acids. From germline, CDR1 is MNHEY and CDR2 SMNVEV (reference sequence). CDR3 sequence (DNA): TGTGCCAGCAGTTTTACGGGATTGAATCAAGAGACCCAGTACTTC. This sequence encodes CASSFTGLNQETQYF.

In its sample, this clone was seen a few times. V usage is TRBV18 and J usage is TRBJ1-5; D is uncertain. The CDR3 length is 15 residues. V lost 5 bases and J 0 bases, leaving 11 bases between the germline ends. Germline CDR1 and CDR2: KGHSH and LQKENI. CDR3: CASSGVQPSNQPQHF. CDR3 in DNA: TGTGCCAGCTCAGGGGTTCAACCTAGCAATCAGCCCCAGCATTTT. Complete variable domain (other parts from reference TRBV18 and TRBJ1-5): NAGVMQNPRHLVRRRGQEARLRCSPMKGHSHVYWYRQLPEEGLKFMVYLQKENIIDESGMPKERFSAEFPKEGPSILRIQQVVRGDSAAYFCASSGVQPSNQPQHFGDGTRLSIL.

V and J are TRBV2 and TRBJ2-1, with 7 positions matching TRBD1. This CDR3 spans 15 amino acids. Germline CDR1 and CDR2: SNHLY and FYNNEI. V dropped 8 bases and J dropped 6; count of bases not matched to a gene: 13. CDR3 sequence reads: CASREGDSSSNEQFF. The CDR3 coding sequence is TGTGCCAGCCGCGAGGGGGACAGTAGTTCCAATGAGCAGTTCTTC.

The table lists this clone with many counts. Relative to the germline gene, one junction end is altered; a read error may explain this. Other DNA variants within this sample encode the same CDR3. The chain couples TRBV7-7 to TRBJ2-2, with D perhaps matching TRBD2 (6 bases). Germline V CDR1 and CDR2: SSHAT, FNYEAQ (reference sequence). This CDR3 contains 15 residues. Here the CDR3 DNA reads TGTGCTAGCAGCACCGGGACTCCGAACACCGGGGAGCTGTTTTTT. This translates into CASSTGTPNTGELFF.

Only one count was recorded for this clone. This chain connects TRBV7-6 to TRBJ2-2; 7 bases are a match to TRBD2. The J segment lost 7 bases and the V segment lost 2 bases, leaving 1 base of the junction unmatched. The CDR3 totals 13 residues. The germline CDR1 and CDR2 sequences are SGHVS and FNYEAQ. The CDR3 here is CASSLSGGGELFF. CDR3 sequence (DNA): TGTGCCAGCAGCTTATCGGGGGGCGGGGAGCTGTTTTTT.

The rearrangement joins TRBV13 to TRBJ2-2, with TRBD2 matching over 7 bases. Germline loops: CDR1 PRHDT, CDR2 FYEKMQ (reference sequence). The CDR3 is 17 residues long. With V trimmed by 2 bases and J by 4 bases, 10 bases remained unmatched. This chain's CDR3 is CASSLSHNSGLTGELFF. CDR3 coding DNA: TGTGCCAGCAGCTTATCGCATAATAGCGGGCTCACCGGGGAGCTGTTTTTT.